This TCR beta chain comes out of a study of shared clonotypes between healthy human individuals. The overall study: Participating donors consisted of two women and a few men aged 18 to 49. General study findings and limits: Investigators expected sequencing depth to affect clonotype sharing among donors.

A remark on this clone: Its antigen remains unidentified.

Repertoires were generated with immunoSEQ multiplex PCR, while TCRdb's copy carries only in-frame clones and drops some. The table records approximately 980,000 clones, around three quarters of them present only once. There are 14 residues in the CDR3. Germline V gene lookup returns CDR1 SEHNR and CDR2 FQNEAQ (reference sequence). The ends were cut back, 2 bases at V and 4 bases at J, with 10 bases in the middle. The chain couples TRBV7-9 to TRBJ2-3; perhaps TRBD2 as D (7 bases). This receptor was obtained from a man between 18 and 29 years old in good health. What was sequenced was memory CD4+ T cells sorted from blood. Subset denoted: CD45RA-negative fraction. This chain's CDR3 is CASSLRGGADTQYF. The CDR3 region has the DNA TGTGCCAGCAGCTTACGCGGGGGCGCAGATACGCAGTATTTT.